This T cell receptor beta chain was sequenced in a study of T cells in Graves' hyperthyroidism and ophthalmopathy. Study-wide context: Peripheral blood was taken when the disease was first diagnosed, before any treatment began.

This clonotype was detected ten times or more. Regions amplified from RNA transcripts were the TCR beta CDR3 regions. In the first-round RT-PCR of the TCR CDR3, the HTBI primer set was used. TCRdb itself ran the multiplex PCR reads through MiXCR, one entry per CDR3 protein. This sample has around 190,000 distinct CDR3 sequences, with about a sixth found just once. The authors deemed Graves' hyperthyroidism stable absent ophthalmopathy progression within 18 months. Source material for PBMCs was 10 ml fresh peripheral blood. V shed 4 bases and J shed 5 bases, with 15 bases lying between them. Germline assignment: CDR1 SGHTA and CDR2 FQGTGA. The CDR3 spans 14 residues.

Specimen: blood. The chain couples TRBV7-3 to TRBJ2-7; D not resolved. The source is a woman aged 50 to 60 with Graves' hyperthyroidism. CDR3 residues: CASSSSFPPNEQYF. In DNA, the CDR3 is TGTGCCAGCAGCTCTAGTTTCCCACCCAACGAGCAGTACTTC.